This is a list of T cell receptor beta chains from one sample in a study of shared clonotypes between healthy human individuals. The method was immunoSEQ multiplex PCR; TCRdb's version includes in-frame clones alone and lacks a portion of them. The data hold 2 million to 3 million clones, with approximately 93% observed a single time. The specimen was naive CD4+ T cells from PBMCs. The source is a man between 18 and 29 years old in good health. Some clones in this sample may be carry-over from other donors' samples. The CDR3 runs from the conserved cysteine through the conserved F or W. The D gene is left open where the match is weak. Where a row states a size, it is once, few, many or the class of an expanded clone; other rows omit it.

v_gene: TRBV5-8; j_gene: TRBJ1-5; d_gene: NA; abundance: NA; CDR3nt: TGTGCCAGCAGCCACCGACAGCGGGATCAGCCCCAGCATTTT; CDR3aa: CASSHRQRDQPQHF
v_gene: TRBV15; j_gene: TRBJ2-5; d_gene: TRBD2; abundance: NA; CDR3nt: TGTGCCACCAGCAGAGAAGGACTAGCGGGAATCGAGACCCAGTACTTC; CDR3aa: CATSREGLAGIETQYF
v_gene: TRBV12-5; j_gene: TRBJ2-1; d_gene: NA; abundance: NA; CDR3nt: TGTGCTAGTGGTTTGGGAACAGGTGAGCAGTTCTTC; CDR3aa: CASGLGTGEQFF
v_gene: TRBV5-4; j_gene: TRBJ1-5; d_gene: NA; abundance: NA; CDR3nt: TGTGCCAGCAGCCCGGACGGGACCGATCAGCCCCAGCATTTT; CDR3aa: CASSPDGTDQPQHF
v_gene: TRBV9; j_gene: TRBJ2-7; d_gene: TRBD2; abundance: NA; CDR3nt: TGTGCCAGCAGCGTAGAACCTAGCGGGAGTCGGCAGTACTTC; CDR3aa: CASSVEPSGSRQYF
v_gene: TRBV7-3; j_gene: TRBJ2-3; d_gene: TRBD2; abundance: NA; CDR3nt: TGTGCCAGCAGCTTAACGGGACTAGCGGGATCAGATACGCAGTATTTT; CDR3aa: CASSLTGLAGSDTQYF
v_gene: TRBV7-2; j_gene: TRBJ1-5; d_gene: NA; abundance: NA; CDR3nt: TGTGCCAGCAGCTTAGCGCAAGGTTATAGCAATCAGCCCCAGCATTTT; CDR3aa: CASSLAQGYSNQPQHF
v_gene: TRBV4-3; j_gene: TRBJ1-2; d_gene: NA; abundance: NA; CDR3nt: TGCGCCAGCAGCCAAGAAGGGGGAAACTCCTATGGCTACACCTTC; CDR3aa: CASSQEGGNSYGYTF
v_gene: TRBV5-5; j_gene: TRBJ2-1; d_gene: TRBD2; abundance: NA; CDR3nt: TGTGCCAGCAGCACGACTAGCGGGAGGGCCCCCTACAATGAGCAGTTCTTC; CDR3aa: CASSTTSGRAPYNEQFF
v_gene: TRBV2; j_gene: TRBJ2-1; d_gene: TRBD2; abundance: NA; CDR3nt: TGTGCCAGCAGTGGGACTAGCGGGAGCTCCTACAATGAGCAGTTCTTC; CDR3aa: CASSGTSGSSYNEQFF
v_gene: TRBV9; j_gene: TRBJ2-7; d_gene: TRBD2; abundance: NA; CDR3nt: TGTGCCAGCAGCGGTGGACTAGCGGATACCTACGAGCAGTACTTC; CDR3aa: CASSGGLADTYEQYF
v_gene: TRBV7-9; j_gene: TRBJ1-2; d_gene: NA; abundance: NA; CDR3nt: TGTGCCAGCAGCCCGGGGGGGTTTGATTATGGCTACACCTTC; CDR3aa: CASSPGGFDYGYTF
v_gene: TRBV7-9; j_gene: TRBJ2-1; d_gene: TRBD2; abundance: NA; CDR3nt: TGTGCCAGCAGCTTAAAGGCTAGCGGGCCCCCTTCCCCTGAGCAGTTCTTC; CDR3aa: CASSLKASGPPSPEQFF
v_gene: TRBV9; j_gene: TRBJ1-1; d_gene: NA; abundance: NA; CDR3nt: TGTGCCAGCAGCGCCCACCCGACAGGGAACACTGAAGCTTTCTTT; CDR3aa: CASSAHPTGNTEAFF
v_gene: TRBV19; j_gene: TRBJ2-1; d_gene: TRBD2; abundance: NA; CDR3nt: TGTGCCAGTAGTATAGGTGGGCTAGCGGGAGGAGTGGGTGAGCAGTTCTTC; CDR3aa: CASSIGGLAGGVGEQFF
v_gene: TRBV5-1; j_gene: TRBJ1-4; d_gene: TRBD1; abundance: once; CDR3nt: TGCGCCAGCAGATCCGGGACAGGGAATGAAAAACTGTTTTTT; CDR3aa: CASRSGTGNEKLFF
v_gene: TRBV28; j_gene: TRBJ2-3; d_gene: NA; abundance: NA; CDR3nt: TGTGCCAGCAGGGGGGCTCCTAGCACAGATACGCAGTATTTT; CDR3aa: CASRGAPSTDTQYF
v_gene: TRBV9; j_gene: TRBJ2-7; d_gene: NA; abundance: NA; CDR3nt: TGTGCCAGCAGCGTAGACGTCAGGGGCAACAGGGTTACCTACGAGCAGTACTTC; CDR3aa: CASSVDVRGNRVTYEQYF
v_gene: TRBV5-4; j_gene: TRBJ2-7; d_gene: NA; abundance: NA; CDR3nt: TGTGCCAGCAGCACTTTGGACCGGGCCTCCTACGAGCAGTACTTC; CDR3aa: CASSTLDRASYEQYF
v_gene: TRBV6-1; j_gene: TRBJ2-2; d_gene: NA; abundance: NA; CDR3nt: TGTGCCAGCAGCTTTCCCGTGCAAAAGGCCGGGGAGCTGTTTTTT; CDR3aa: CASSFPVQKAGELFF
v_gene: TRBV28; j_gene: TRBJ2-7; d_gene: TRBD2; abundance: NA; CDR3nt: TGTGCCAGCAGTCGTAGCGGGACGACCTCCTACGAGCAGTACTTC; CDR3aa: CASSRSGTTSYEQYF
v_gene: TRBV6-6; j_gene: TRBJ1-1; d_gene: TRBD1; abundance: NA; CDR3nt: TGTGCCAGCACCACCCCGGGACAGTACATGAACACTGAAGCTTTCTTT; CDR3aa: CASTTPGQYMNTEAFF